This T cell receptor beta chain came from a study of blood T cell repertoires in COVID-19. Study-wide background: The United States, Italy and Spain provided the acute and convalescent COVID-19 samples. Nucleic acid was either cDNA or gDNA, and it came from T cells, B-cell-depleted T cells, or PBMCs.

Source study methods: Reference gene primer amplification gave estimated nucleated cell counts. Sequencing used immunoSEQ multiplex PCR; TCRdb keeps in-frame clones, though not all of them. V and J calls and clone size follow that table, whereas D and trimming were derived from the DNA. The sample contains nearly 200,000 clones, over 80% of which appear only once. The CDR3 covers 13 residues. With 6 bases clipped from V and 6 bases from J, the junction kept 1 base outside the gene matches. The V gene's germline CDR1 is MRHNA and CDR2 SNTAGT. This clone was counted a single time. Seattle participants joined during active infection and were tracked over time.

Sequenced sample: peripheral blood. This chain uses TRBV6-4 with TRBJ2-2; 10 positions match TRBD1. The source of this sequence is a man aged 60 to 75 with COVID-19, enrolled during active disease. The chain's CDR3 is CASSGQGAGELFF. CDR3 bases: TGTGCCAGCAGCGGACAGGGGGCCGGGGAGCTGTTTTTT.